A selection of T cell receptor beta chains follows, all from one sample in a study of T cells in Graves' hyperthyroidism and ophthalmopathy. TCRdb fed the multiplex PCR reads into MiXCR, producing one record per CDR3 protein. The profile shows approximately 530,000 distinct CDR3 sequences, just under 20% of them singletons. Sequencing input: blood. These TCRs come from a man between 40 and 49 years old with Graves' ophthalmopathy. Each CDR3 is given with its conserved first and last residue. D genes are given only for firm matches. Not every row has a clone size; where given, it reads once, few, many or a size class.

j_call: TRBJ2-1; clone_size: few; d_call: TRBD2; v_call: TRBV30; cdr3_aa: CAWSRGTSNYNEQFF; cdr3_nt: TGTGCCTGGAGCCGAGGGACTAGCAACTACAATGAGCAGTTCTTC
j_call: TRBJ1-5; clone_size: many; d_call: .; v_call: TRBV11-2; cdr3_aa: CASSEDYSNQPQHF; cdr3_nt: TGTGCCAGCAGCGAGGATTATAGCAATCAGCCCCAGCATTTT
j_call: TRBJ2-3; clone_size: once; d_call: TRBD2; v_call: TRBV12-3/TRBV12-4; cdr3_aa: CVSSRTSGSTDTQYF; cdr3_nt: TGTGTCAGCAGTCGGACTAGCGGGAGCACAGATACGCAGTATTTT
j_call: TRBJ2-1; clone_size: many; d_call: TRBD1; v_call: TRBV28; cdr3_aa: CASSFGQGANEQFF; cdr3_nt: TGTGCCAGCAGTTTCGGACAGGGGGCAAATGAGCAGTTCTTC
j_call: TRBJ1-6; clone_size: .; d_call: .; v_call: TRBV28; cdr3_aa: CASSSPDRSSSSIHF; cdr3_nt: TGTGCCAGCAGTTCCCCTGACAGGAGCTCAAGTAGTATCCACTTT
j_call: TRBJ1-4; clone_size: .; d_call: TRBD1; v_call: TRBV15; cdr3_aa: CATSRDQGVNEKLFF; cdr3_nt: TGTGCCACCAGCAGAGATCAGGGGGTTAATGAAAAACTGTTTTTT
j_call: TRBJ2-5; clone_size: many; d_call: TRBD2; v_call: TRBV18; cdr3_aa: CASSPMAGVQETQYF; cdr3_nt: TGTGCCAGCTCACCGATGGCGGGAGTTCAGGAGACCCAGTACTTC
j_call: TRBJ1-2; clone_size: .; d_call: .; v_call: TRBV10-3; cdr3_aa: CAVSGTTYGYTF; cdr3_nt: TGTGCCGTATCCGGGACAACTTATGGCTACACCTTC
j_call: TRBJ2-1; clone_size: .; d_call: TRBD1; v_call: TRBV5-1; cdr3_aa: CASSTGGLPNEQFF; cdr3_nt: TGCGCCAGCTCAACAGGGGGCCTCCCTAATGAGCAGTTCTTC
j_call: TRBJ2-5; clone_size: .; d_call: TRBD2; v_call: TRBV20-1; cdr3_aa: CRAGDQETQYF; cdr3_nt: TGCAGAGCGGGGGACCAAGAGACCCAGTACTTC
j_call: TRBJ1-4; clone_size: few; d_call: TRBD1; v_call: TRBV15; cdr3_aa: CATSNPGTGDGEKLFF; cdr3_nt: TGTGCCACCAGCAACCCGGGGACAGGGGACGGTGAAAAACTGTTTTTT
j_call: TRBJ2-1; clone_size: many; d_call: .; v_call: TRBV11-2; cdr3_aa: CASSLGQRMVYNEQFF; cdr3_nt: TGTGCCAGCAGCTTAGGCCAGCGTATGGTATACAATGAGCAGTTCTTC
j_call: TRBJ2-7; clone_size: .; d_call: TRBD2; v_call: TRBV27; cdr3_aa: CASSYISGRVYNEQYF; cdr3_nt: TGTGCCAGCAGTTACATCAGCGGGAGGGTCTACAATGAGCAGTACTTC
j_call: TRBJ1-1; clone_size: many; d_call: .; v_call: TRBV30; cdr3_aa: CAWSVLGITEAFF; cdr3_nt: TGTGCCTGGAGTGTACTGGGAATCACTGAAGCTTTCTTT
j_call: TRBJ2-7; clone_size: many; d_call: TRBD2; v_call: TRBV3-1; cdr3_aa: CASSLLAGPYEQYF; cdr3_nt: TGTGCCAGCAGCTTACTAGCGGGACCCTACGAGCAGTACTTC
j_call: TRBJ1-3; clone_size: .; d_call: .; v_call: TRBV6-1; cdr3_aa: CATPSSSGNTIYF; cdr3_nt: TGTGCCACCCCCTCCTCCTCTGGAAACACCATATATTTT
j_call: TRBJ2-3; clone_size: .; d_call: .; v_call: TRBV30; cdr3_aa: CAWRGDHTDTQYF; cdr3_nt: TGTGCCTGGAGGGGGGACCACACAGATACGCAGTATTTT
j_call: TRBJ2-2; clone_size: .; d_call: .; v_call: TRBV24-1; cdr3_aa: CATSDSRIYTGELFF; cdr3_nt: TGTGCCACCAGTGATTCACGAATTTACACCGGGGAGCTGTTTTTT
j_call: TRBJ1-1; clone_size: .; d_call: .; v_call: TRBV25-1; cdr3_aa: CASSANMNTEAFF; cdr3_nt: TGTGCCAGCAGTGCCAATATGAACACTGAAGCTTTCTTT
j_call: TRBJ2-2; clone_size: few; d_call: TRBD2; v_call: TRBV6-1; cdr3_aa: CASSQVAGGSGELFF; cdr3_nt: TGTGCCAGCAGTCAGGTAGCGGGAGGATCCGGGGAGCTGTTTTTT
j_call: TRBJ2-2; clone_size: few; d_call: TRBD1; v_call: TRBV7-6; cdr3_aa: CASSPPGQDELFF; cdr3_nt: TGTGCCAGCAGCCCTCCGGGACAGGACGAGCTGTTTTTT
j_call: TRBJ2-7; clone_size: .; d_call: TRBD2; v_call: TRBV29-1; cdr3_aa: CSVGTTPYEQYF; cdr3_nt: TGCAGCGTGGGGACTACGCCGTACGAGCAGTACTTC
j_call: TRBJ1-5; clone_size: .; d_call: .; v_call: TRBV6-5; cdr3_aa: CASSSSLGGDQPQHF; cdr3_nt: TGTGCCAGCAGTTCGAGTCTAGGGGGGGATCAGCCCCAGCATTTT
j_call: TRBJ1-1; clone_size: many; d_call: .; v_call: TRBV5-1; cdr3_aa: CASSSDSMGTEAFF; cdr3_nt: TGCGCCAGCAGCTCGGACAGCATGGGCACTGAAGCTTTCTTT
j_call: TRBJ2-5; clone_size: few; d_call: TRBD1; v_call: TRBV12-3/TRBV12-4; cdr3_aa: CASSSTGGAKTQYF; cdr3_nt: TGTGCCAGCAGTTCGACAGGGGGCGCGAAGACCCAGTACTTC
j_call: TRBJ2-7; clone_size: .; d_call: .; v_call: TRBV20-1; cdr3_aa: CSATKASSYEQYF; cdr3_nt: TGCAGTGCTACGAAAGCCTCTTCCTACGAGCAGTACTTC
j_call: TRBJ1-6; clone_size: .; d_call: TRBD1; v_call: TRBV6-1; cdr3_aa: CASKGTGYNSPLHF; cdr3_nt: TGTGCCAGCAAGGGGACAGGATATAATTCACCCCTCCACTTT
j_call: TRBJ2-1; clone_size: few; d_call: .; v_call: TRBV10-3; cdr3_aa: CAIVGGTSSNNEQFF; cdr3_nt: TGTGCCATCGTCGGCGGCACCTCCTCCAACAATGAGCAGTTCTTC
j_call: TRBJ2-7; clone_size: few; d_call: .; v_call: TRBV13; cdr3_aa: CASSPPLNREQYF; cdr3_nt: TGTGCCAGCAGCCCCCCACTCAATCGTGAGCAGTACTTC
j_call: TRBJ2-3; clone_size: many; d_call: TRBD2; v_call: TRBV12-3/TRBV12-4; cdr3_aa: CASSRIAGVGTDTQYF; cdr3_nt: TGTGCCAGCAGCCGGATAGCGGGAGTGGGCACAGATACGCAGTATTTT
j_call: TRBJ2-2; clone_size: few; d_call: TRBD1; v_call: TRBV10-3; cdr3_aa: CAIRQGSNTGELFF; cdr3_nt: TGTGCCATCAGACAGGGGTCGAACACCGGGGAGCTGTTTTTT
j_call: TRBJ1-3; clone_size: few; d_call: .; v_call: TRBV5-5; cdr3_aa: CASSLRGTLSGNTIYF; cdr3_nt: TGTGCCAGCAGCTTGCGGGGAACCCTCTCTGGAAACACCATATATTTT
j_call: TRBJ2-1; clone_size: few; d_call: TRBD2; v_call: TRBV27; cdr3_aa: CASSPPSGRLYNEQFF; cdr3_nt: TGTGCCAGCAGTCCACCTAGCGGGAGACTCTACAATGAGCAGTTCTTC
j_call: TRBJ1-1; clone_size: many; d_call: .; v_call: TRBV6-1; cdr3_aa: CASTLHSNTEAFF; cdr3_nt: TGTGCCAGCACCTTACATTCGAACACTGAAGCTTTCTTT
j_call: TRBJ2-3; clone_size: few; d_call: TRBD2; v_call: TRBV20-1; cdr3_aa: CSAPRLRLAGGKTSTDTQYF; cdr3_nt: TGCAGTGCCCCTCGCCTAAGACTAGCGGGGGGGAAAACTAGCACAGATACGCAGTATTTT